This T cell receptor (beta chain) was sequenced for a study of T cell responses to AZD1222 COVID-19 vaccine. Background on the study: Recipients boosted at about 4 weeks or about 12 weeks are pooled. Study findings and constraints: Samples come after the peak T cell response, not at day 14. The CD4 TCRs associated with vaccination extended across spike and predominated at 160-218 and 743-854. The sample set comprised mostly white British donors with more females, and clonal diversity was possibly underestimated.

Notes on this clone: Its matching antigen is unknown.

Assay: immunoSEQ multiplex PCR; the TCRdb copy retains only in-frame clones and omits some. The data show about 140,000 clones, 75% to 90% seen once. Losses at the gene ends were 7 bases for V and 2 bases for J; bases not matched to a gene: 8. Germline CDR1 LNHDA, CDR2 SQIVND (reference sequence). The CDR3 has 15 residues. The material sequenced was peripheral blood, taken on day 0 of AZD1222 vaccination. The source of this sequence is an adult in good health. V is TRBV19 and J is TRBJ1-5; TRBD1 matches 7 bases. The CDR3 loop reads CASTSTGTGNQPQHF. CDR3 nucleotide sequence: TGTGCCAGTACCTCCACCGGGACAGGCAATCAGCCCCAGCATTTT.